Given below is one T cell receptor (beta chain) in context. The data originate from a study of blood T cell repertoires in COVID-19. Germline V gene lookup returns CDR1 SQVTM and CDR2 ANQGSEA. The CDR3 runs 14 residues. Trimming took off 0 bases at V and 5 bases at J, with 13 bases between the two ends. Measured with immunoSEQ multiplex PCR; TCRdb has only the in-frame clones, and not every one. Among a few hundred thousand clones listed, roughly 90% were seen once. The sample was PBMCs or T cells enriched from blood (not recorded which). The TCR sequence derives from a woman in her 30s who had recovered from COVID-19. The chain combines TRBV29-1 with TRBJ1-2; D unresolved. CDR3 bases: TGCAGCGTTGAAGATGGAGGATTTGGATATGGCTACACCTTC. Its translation: CSVEDGGFGYGYTF.